This T cell receptor beta chain came from a study of cytomegalovirus exposure and HLA in healthy donors. General observations from the study: Some V segments, including TRBV6-2 and TRBV6-3, were excluded as indistinguishable.

Use of 60 Vbeta and 13 Jbeta primers characterized the PCR. Method: immunoSEQ multiplex PCR; TCRdb's copy keeps in-frame clones and lacks some. The profile shows about 130,000 clones, approximately 17% of them singletons. Healthy bone marrow donors formed the donor group. Germline CDR1 SQVTM, CDR2 ANQGSEA. V lost 6 bases and J 5 bases, leaving 25 bases between the germline ends. The CDR3 length is 17 residues. As to this clone: The antigen remains unidentified.

The chain combines TRBV29-1 with TRBJ2-2; TRBD2 might be the D (6 bases). This sequence originates from a female donor in good health and CMV-seropositive. Sequences were obtained from PBMCs. CDR3 residues: CSVTPFKEGRNTGELFF. CDR3 DNA sequence: TGCAGCGTAACCCCTTTTAAGGAGGGAAGGAATACCGGGGAGCTGTTTTTT.